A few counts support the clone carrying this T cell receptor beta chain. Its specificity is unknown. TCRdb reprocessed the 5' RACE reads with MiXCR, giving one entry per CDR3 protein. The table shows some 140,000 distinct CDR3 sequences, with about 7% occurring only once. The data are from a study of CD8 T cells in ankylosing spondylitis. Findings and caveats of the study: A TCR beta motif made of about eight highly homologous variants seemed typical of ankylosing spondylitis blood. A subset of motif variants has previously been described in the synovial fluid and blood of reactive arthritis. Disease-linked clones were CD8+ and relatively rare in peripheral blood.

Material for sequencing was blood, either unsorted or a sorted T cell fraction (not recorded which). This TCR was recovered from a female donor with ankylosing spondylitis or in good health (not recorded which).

CDR3 region: CASCPGQGSDTQYF. Here the CDR3 DNA reads TGTGCCAGTTGCCCGGGACAGGGTTCAGATACGCAGTATTTT. V and J are TRBV19 and TRBJ2-3; 9 positions match TRBD1. J was trimmed by 4 bases and V by 8 bases; bases with no gene match: 7. Per the germline V gene, CDR1 is LNHDA and CDR2 is SQIVND (reference sequence). This CDR3 is built from 14 residues.